These 8 T cell receptor beta chains were sequenced from one sample in a study of blood T cell repertoires in COVID-19. Here immunoSEQ multiplex PCR was the method, and the copy in TCRdb shows in-frame clones only, minus some. Seen here are about 59,000 clones, roughly 91% observed once, and the top ten hold 6.5% to 9.5%. The specimen sequenced was peripheral blood. These receptors were obtained from a human donor in a cohort sampled during active COVID-19.

V usage is TRBV29-1 and J usage is TRBJ1-1; tentative D call: TRBD1 (6 bases). The CDR3 totals 10 residues. Germline CDR1 reads SQVTM; CDR2 reads ANQGSEA. Trimming cost V 4 bases and J 7 bases, with 7 bases left between them. The CDR3 spells CSVVGGEAFF. The CDR3 nucleotides read TGCAGCGTTGTAGGGGGTGAAGCTTTCTTT.

The chain carries TRBV7-9 and TRBJ1-1, with D hard to call. The CDR3 loop spans 14 amino acids. The V end was cut by 1 base, the J end by 7 bases, with 13 bases between. Germline values: CDR1 SEHNR, CDR2 FQNEAQ (reference sequence). DNA for the CDR3: TGTGCCAGCAGCTTAGGATCCGGGAGGGATGAAGCTTTCTTT. Protein: CASSLGSGRDEAFF.

The chain couples TRBV15 to TRBJ2-5; 7 bases agree with TRBD2. Unmatched junction bases numbered 12, after V lost 1 base and J lost 7 bases. The germline gives CDR1 LNHNV, CDR2 YYDKDF (reference sequence). The CDR3 length is 16 residues. The CDR3 reads CATSRGGGGNGVTQYF. CDR3 DNA sequence: TGTGCCACCAGCAGAGGGGGGGGAGGGAACGGTGTGACCCAGTACTTC.

V gene TRBV9 combines with J gene TRBJ2-3; D might be TRBD2 (7 bases). The V end was cut by 3 bases, the J end by 4 bases, with 18 bases between. Germline lookup yields CDR1 SGDLS and CDR2 YYNGEE. CDR3 length: 16 residues. CDR3 loop: CASSALVGGRSDTQYF. The CDR3 DNA reads TGTGCCAGCAGCGCACTAGTGGGGGGGCGGTCAGATACGCAGTATTTT.

The chain has TRBV18 and TRBJ1-5, with D perhaps TRBD1 (5 bases). The CDR3 spans 15 residues. CDR1 is KGHSH and CDR2 is LQKENI in the germline V gene. Between the trimmed V and J ends, which lost 0 bases and 7 bases, there was a span of 13 bases. This CDR3 reads CASSPPFGAGQPQHF. CDR3 nucleotide sequence: TGTGCCAGCTCACCACCATTTGGGGCAGGGCAGCCCCAGCATTTT.

This rearrangement joins TRBV19 to TRBJ2-7, with TRBD1 identical over 7 bases. The V and J ends lost 4 bases and 3 bases, in that order; junction bases with no gene match: 6. CDR1 and CDR2 (germline): LNHDA, SQIVND (reference sequence). The CDR3 covers 14 residues. This CDR3 is CASSNPGQHYEQYF. The CDR3 DNA sequence: TGTGCCAGTAGTAACCCGGGACAGCACTACGAGCAGTACTTC.

This rearrangement joins TRBV4-1 to TRBJ2-1; D is uncertain. This CDR3 spans 15 amino acids. Germline lookup yields CDR1 MGHRA and CDR2 YSYEKL. V lost 3 bases, J lost 0 bases, and 9 bases lay in between. The CDR3 sequence is CASSHTPSSYNEQFF. CDR3 nucleotides: TGCGCCAGCAGCCACACCCCGAGCTCCTACAATGAGCAGTTCTTC.

The CDR3 sequence: CASSPRSTAWETQYF. DNA for the CDR3: TGTGCCAGCTCCCCCCGGTCGACAGCCTGGGAGACCCAGTACTTC. The gene calls are TRBV18 and TRBJ2-5; the D gene is possibly TRBD1 (5 bases). The CDR3 has 15 residues. Germline V gene lookup returns CDR1 KGHSH and CDR2 LQKENI. The V end lost 6 bases, the J end lost 5 bases, and 19 bases lay between the germline ends.